Described below is a single T cell receptor (beta chain) sequence and its context. Its antigen has not been determined. No base quality information exists; no much larger clone differs at one position. Around 0.45 micrograms of biopsy DNA per sample were submitted for commercial TCRB immunosequencing. Adaptive Biotechnology amplified the CDR3 regions from genomic DNA with a two-step multiplex PCR designed to control amplification bias. Primers covering every V and J gene segment were used in the first PCR, while barcodes and Illumina adapters were added in the second PCR. CDR3 libraries were sequenced on an Illumina instrument. Per the source publication's procedure: Analysis combined the vendor-provided pipelines with custom analysis of raw data in R/Bioconductor under R version 3.3.0. Clonality, which ranges from 0 to 1, was calculated as the inverse of the normalised Shannon entropy across all productive clones. High-frequency clones were defined as the share of the repertoire taken up by the top 100 clones, keeping only clones that passed a 95% confidence test. The Simpson index measured repertoire diversity, and the Morisita-Horn index measured overlap between samples. In its TCRdb copy, this immuneACCESS table keeps in-frame sequences only and misses some clones. Where compared with another copy, unresolved V genes explain less than half of these, and the others have no known cause. From that table come the V and J calls and clone size; the DNA was used to work out D and trimming. This sample lists approximately 11,000 clones; roughly four fifths were detected once. The ten largest clones take up 4.5% of the sample.

The data derive from a study of T cell repertoires in ileal Crohn's disease (dated by TCRdb to between 2018 and 2021). Study-wide context: Median disease duration was approximately 8.3 years, and around 40% of patients were identified as active smokers at the time of surgery. Every patient underwent surgery because of a complication, which was stricturing disease in approximately 61% of cases and penetrating disease in around 39%. Roughly half of the patients were given postoperative therapy, with about 18 on anti-TNF agents and about a dozen on thiopurines. A prospective multicentre cohort supplied the 50 or so Crohn's disease patients whose TCR repertoires were analysed. The study was conducted in parallel with a multicentre cohort that was designed to identify predictors of early endoscopic recurrence following ileocolonic resection. A Rutgeerts score higher than i0 was the definition used for endoscopic postoperative recurrence. The study sequenced 171 mucosal samples from 57 patients, taken at several locations on the surgical specimen and at postoperative endoscopy. General conclusions and limits of the study: Sorted CD8 T cells carried more high-frequency clones than CD4 T cells, suggesting mucosal expansions were mainly CD8. Mucosal CD4 and CD8 T cells were sorted and sequenced only in a subgroup of patients, whose size was not stated. Higher percentages of high-frequency clones at the time of surgery were linked to endoscopic recurrence, and every patient with clonality above 26.8% (18/57) had recurrence. Compared with non-smokers, patients who were active smokers at surgery showed a significantly higher proportion of clonal expansions (roughly 24% vs 19%, p=0.02).

CDR1 and CDR2 were assigned from the germline V gene as SGHTA and FQGNSA. Spanning cysteine to phenylalanine, the CDR3 consists of 15 amino acids. This entry keeps only the CDR3 DNA: 45 bases, framed from base 1. V is reduced by 3 bases and J by 0 bases, leaving a spacing of 9 bases between them. Adults with ileal or ileocolonic Crohn's disease for whom ileocolonic resection was indicated were considered eligible. Before DNA extraction, whole ileal mucosal biopsies were kept frozen at -80 degrees C. A TRizol-based method was used to extract genomic DNA from the frozen whole biopsies, and the DNA was quantified with a NanoDrop 2000 spectrophotometer.

Sequencing input: ileal tissue. This TCR was sampled from an adult with Crohn's disease. This chain is built from TRBV7-2 and TRBJ2-1; the D segment could be TRBD1, given 5 matching bases. The CDR3 region has the sequence CASSFRQSSYNEQFF. The sequenced DNA: TGTGCCAGCAGCTTTAGACAGAGCTCCTACAATGAGCAGTTCTTC.